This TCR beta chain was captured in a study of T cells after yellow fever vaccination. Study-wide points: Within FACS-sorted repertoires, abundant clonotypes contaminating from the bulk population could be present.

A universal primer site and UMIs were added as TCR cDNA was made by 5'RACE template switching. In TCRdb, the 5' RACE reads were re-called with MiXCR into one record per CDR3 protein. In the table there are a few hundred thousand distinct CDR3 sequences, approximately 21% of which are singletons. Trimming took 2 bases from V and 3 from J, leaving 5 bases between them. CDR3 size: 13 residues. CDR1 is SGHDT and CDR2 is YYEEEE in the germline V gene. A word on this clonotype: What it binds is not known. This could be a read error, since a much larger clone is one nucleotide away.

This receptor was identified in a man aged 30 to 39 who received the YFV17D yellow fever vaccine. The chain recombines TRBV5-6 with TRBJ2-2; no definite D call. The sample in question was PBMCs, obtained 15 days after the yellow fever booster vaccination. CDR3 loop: CASSFEYTGELFF. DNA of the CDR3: TGTGCCAGCAGCTTCGAATACACCGGGGAGCTGTTTTTT.